This passage covers 17 T cell receptor beta chains from one sample sequenced in a study of blood T cell repertoires in COVID-19 (dated by TCRdb to the early 2020s). Libraries were built with the immunoSEQ multiplex PCR assay. TCRdb stores this immuneACCESS table with in-frame sequences only. Part of the clones is absent; in the studies checked, under half of the shortfall reflects unresolved V genes, and no reason is known for the rest. Across this sample there are over 150,000 clones, with approximately 79% seen only once. Clones ranked in the top ten supply around 7.7% of the sample. Sequenced input: PBMCs or T cells enriched from blood (not recorded which). Receptor source: a man aged 45 to 65 who had recovered from COVID-19.

This clone was seen repeatedly, ten times or more. J is TRBJ2-1 and V is TRBV13; TRBD1 might be the D (8 bases). The V gene lost 5 bases and the J gene lost 3 bases, with 20 bases spanning the gap. The CDR3 totals 17 residues. Germline CDR1 PRHDT, CDR2 FYEKMQ (reference sequence). The CDR3 loop reads CASSVSGQGGGYNEQFF. CDR3 nucleotides: TGTGCCAGCAGCGTAAGTGGACAGGGAGGGGGCTACAATGAGCAGTTCTTC.

The rearrangement links TRBV12-3 or TRBV12-4 to TRBJ1-5, with TRBD1 as a possible D gene (6 bases). The CDR3 loop spans 13 amino acids. V lost 5 bases, J lost 4 bases, and 9 bases lay in between. The CDR3 DNA follows: TGTGCCAGCAGTGCAACAGGGAATCAGCCCCAGCATTTT. This codes for CASSATGNQPQHF.

The rearrangement uses TRBV27 and TRBJ1-6; the D is unclear. Trimming cost V 2 bases and J 6 bases, with 8 bases left between them. The CDR3 is 14 amino acids. Germline CDR1 and CDR2: MNHEY and SMNVEV (reference sequence). CDR3 bases: TGTGCCAGCAGTTTAAGGCGGTTTAATTCACCCCTCCACTTT. As protein: CASSLRRFNSPLHF.

This sequence joins TRBV27 and TRBJ1-4; 7 nucleotides line up with TRBD1. V gave up 5 bases and J gave up 4 bases; unmatched junction bases: 10. Germline lookup yields CDR1 MNHEY and CDR2 SMNVEV (reference sequence). The CDR3 runs 16 residues. The CDR3 is CASSPLSRGNNEKLFF. CDR3 sequence (DNA): TGTGCCAGCAGTCCCCTCTCCAGGGGGAATAATGAAAAACTGTTTTTT. Filled out from reference TRBV27 and TRBJ1-4, the complete variable domain reads EAQVTQNPRYLITVTGKKLTVTCSQNMNHEYMSWYRQDPGLGLRQIYYSMNVEVTDKGDVPEGYKVSRKEKRNFPLILESPSPNQTSLYFCASSPLSRGNNEKLFFGSGTQLSVL.

The genes are TRBV2 and TRBJ1-1, with TRBD1 matching over 9 bases. The junction had 8 bases not matched to a gene; V was cut back by 8 bases and J by 1 base. From germline, CDR1 is SNHLY and CDR2 FYNNEI. The CDR3 spans 15 residues. CDR3 coding DNA: TGTGCCAGCCAAAGGGACAGGGCCTCGAACACTGAAGCTTTCTTT. Protein: CASQRDRASNTEAFF. The whole variable domain, remainder taken from reference TRBV2 and TRBJ1-1, is EPEVTQTPSHQVTQMGQEVILRCVPISNHLYFYWYRQILGQKVEFLVSFYNNEISEKSEIFDDQFSVERPDGSNFTLKIRSTKLEDSAMYFCASQRDRASNTEAFFGQGTRLTVV.

This chain uses TRBV30 with TRBJ1-2; 8 bases are a match to TRBD1. The CDR3 is made up of 13 amino acids. Germline trimming cut 4 bases from V and 3 bases from J; bases unmatched to any gene: 4. The V gene's germline CDR1 is GTSNPN and CDR2 SVGIG (reference sequence). The CDR3 spells CAWTQDRDYGYTF. The CDR3 DNA reads as TGTGCCTGGACCCAGGACAGGGACTATGGCTACACCTTC.

The rearrangement links TRBV6-5 to TRBJ1-1; 10 bases are a match to TRBD1. The ends lost 5 bases at V and 5 bases at J; junction bases unmatched: 5. CDR1 and CDR2 (germline): MNHEY, SVGAGI. The CDR3 has 14 amino acids. The CDR3 bases are TGTGCCAGCAGTAGGGACAGGGGAGGAACTGAAGCTTTCTTT. As protein: CASSRDRGGTEAFF.

This chain uses TRBV24-1 with TRBJ2-1; 9 bases agree with TRBD2. This CDR3 region has 16 residues. Germline CDR1 KGHDR, CDR2 SFDVKD. V was clipped by 2 bases and J by 1 base; unmatched bases: 2. The CDR3 nucleotides are TGTGCCACCAGTGATTCTCTAGCGGGGTCCTACAATGAGCAGTTCTTC. This encodes CATSDSLAGSYNEQFF.

The chain uses TRBV7-9 and TRBJ2-4; TRBD2 might be the D (6 bases). The CDR3 spans 16 residues. The germline gives CDR1 SEHNR, CDR2 FQNEAQ (reference sequence). V shed 5 bases and J shed 5 bases, with 19 bases lying between them. The CDR3 loop is CASSKGGAGTQNIQYF. The CDR3 region has the DNA TGTGCCAGCAGCAAAGGCGGGGCAGGGACTCAAAACATTCAGTACTTC.

DNA for the CDR3: TGTGCCAGCAGACAGGGGTTTGAAAAACTGTTTTTT. This sequence encodes CASRQGFEKLFF. The V gene is TRBV2, the J gene TRBJ1-4; the match to TRBD1 covers 7 bases. The CDR3 consists of 12 residues. With 6 bases clipped from V and 7 bases from J, the junction kept 2 bases outside the gene matches. The V gene's germline CDR1 is SNHLY and CDR2 FYNNEI.

This chain connects TRBV19 to TRBJ1-5; 9 bases match TRBD1. The CDR3 runs to 15 residues. Germline V gene sequence: CDR1 LNHDA, CDR2 SQIVND (reference sequence). V was pared by 7 bases and J by 3 bases, with 7 bases of the junction left unmatched. Here the CDR3 reads CASNTGQGFNQPQHF. The CDR3 nucleotides are TGTGCCAGTAATACGGGACAGGGATTCAATCAGCCCCAGCATTTT.

This chain joins TRBV12-3 or TRBV12-4 and TRBJ1-4, with a tentative D call TRBD1 (5 bases). The V end lost 6 bases, the J end lost 7 bases, and 12 bases lay between the germline ends. This CDR3 has 13 amino acids. CDR3 coding DNA: TGTGCCAGCAGATCAGGGTTTGCTGAAAAACTGTTTTTT. Translation gives CASRSGFAEKLFF.

The chain combines TRBV3-1 (or the pseudogene TRBV3-2) with TRBJ1-1; TRBD1 matches at 11 bases. Germline CDR1 and CDR2: LGHDT and YNNKEL (reference sequence). Trimming cost V 3 bases and J 5 bases; bases outside gene matches: 8. This CDR3 comprises 16 residues. The CDR3 bases are TGTGCCAGCAGCCAGCACCCGGGACAGGGGGAAACTGAAGCTTTCTTT. Amino acids: CASSQHPGQGETEAFF.

The rearrangement uses TRBV19 and TRBJ1-2; TRBD1 agrees at 7 bases. Germline CDR1 is LNHDA and CDR2 is SQIVND (reference sequence). This CDR3 has 15 amino acids. V shed 4 bases, J shed 0 bases, and the junction held 5 bases outside the gene matches. CDR3 amino acids: CASSTNRGTNYGYTF. As DNA, the CDR3 is TGTGCCAGTAGTACTAACAGGGGAACTAACTATGGCTACACCTTC.

The chain combines TRBV5-3 with TRBJ1-2, with 11 bases aligning to TRBD1. TRBV5-3 falls under the ORF class, with uncertain function. The CDR3 has 18 amino acids. Losses at the gene ends were 0 bases for V and 5 bases for J; bases not matched to a gene: 12. The CDR3 reads CARSLARTGGSTGYGYTF. Here the CDR3 DNA reads TGTGCCAGAAGCTTGGCTAGGACAGGGGGCTCAACTGGATATGGCTACACCTTC.

The chain is built from TRBV7-9 and TRBJ1-3; TRBD1 agrees at 7 bases. The CDR3 loop spans 16 amino acids. Trimming took 1 base from V and 4 from J; bases not matched to a gene: 7. The germline CDR1 and CDR2 sequences are SEHNR and FQNEAQ (reference sequence). The CDR3 sequence is CASSLGLQGSGNTIYF. The CDR3 nucleotides read TGTGCCAGCAGCTTAGGTCTACAGGGGTCGGGAAACACCATATATTTT.

The V call is TRBV5-5, the J call TRBJ2-1, with TRBD1 identical over 7 bases. Trimming removed 4 bases from V and 7 bases from J; junction bases left unmatched: 8. In germline, CDR1 is SGHKS, CDR2 YYEKEE (reference sequence). The CDR3 is 14 amino acids. The CDR3 DNA sequence: TGTGCCAGCAGCACCAGGGGGTCTGAGAATGAGCAGTTCTTC. Protein: CASSTRGSENEQFF.